What follows are 26 T cell receptor beta chains derived from one specimen sequenced in a study of blood T cell repertoires in COVID-19. Profiling relied on immunoSEQ multiplex PCR, and the TCRdb table lists in-frame clones only, not all of them. The repertoire includes fewer than 350,000 clones, about 88% of them detected once, and over 1% sits in the top ten. The source material was PBMCs or T cells enriched from blood (not recorded which). The receptors come from a woman under 40 who had been exposed to COVID-19.

V usage is TRBV5-1 and J usage is TRBJ2-5, with TRBD2 matching 12 bases. CDR3 length: 16 amino acids. With V trimmed by 3 bases and J by 2 bases, 5 bases remained unmatched. Germline V lookup: CDR1 SGHRS, CDR2 YFSETQ. CDR3 region: CASSSGLAGYQETQYF. The CDR3 DNA sequence: TGCGCCAGCAGCTCCGGACTAGCGGGGTATCAAGAGACCCAGTACTTC.

Note on this clone: One junction end disagrees with the germline gene, perhaps due to a read error. CDR3 amino acids: CASSLAPGDWDRASTDTQYF. The CDR3, as DNA: TGTGCTAGCAGCTTAGCCCCGGGGGATTGGGACAGAGCTAGCACAGATACGCAGTATTTT. This chain connects TRBV7-7 to TRBJ2-3, with D possibly matching TRBD1 (7 bases). The CDR3 runs to 20 residues. The V gene's germline CDR1 is SSHAT and CDR2 FNYEAQ (reference sequence). The whole variable domain, remainder taken from reference TRBV7-7 and TRBJ2-3, is GAGVSQSPRYKVTKRGQDVTLRCDPISSHATLYWYQQALGQGPEFLTYFNYEAQPDKSGLPSDRFSAERPEGSISTLTIQRTEQRDSAMYRCASSLAPGDWDRASTDTQYFGPGTRLTVL.

The CDR3 nucleotides read TGTGCCTGGAGTCGTCCCCGGGGACAGAAGAACACTGAAGCTTTCTTT. Amino acids: CAWSRPRGQKNTEAFF. V and J are TRBV30 and TRBJ1-1; 7 bases match TRBD1. CDR3 length: 16 amino acids. Germline loops: CDR1 GTSNPN, CDR2 SVGIG (reference sequence). V lost 2 bases to trimming and J lost 1 base; unmatched junction nucleotides: 10.

V and J are TRBV7-6 and TRBJ2-2, with 9 bases matching TRBD2. Germline values: CDR1 SGHVS, CDR2 FNYEAQ. The V gene end was trimmed by 5 bases and the J gene end by 5 bases; junction bases not matched to a gene: 12. The length of the CDR3 is 17 residues. The DNA for the CDR3 is TGTGCCAGCAGCCACCTCGGCGGGAGGGCCGGGACCGGGGAGCTGTTTTTT. It is translated as CASSHLGGRAGTGELFF.

The V call is TRBV10-1, the J call TRBJ2-1, with 7 positions matching TRBD2. The CDR3 sequence is 15 residues long. CDR1 is WNHNN and CDR2 is SYGVQD in the germline V gene (reference sequence). V dropped 2 bases and J dropped 7; count of bases not matched to a gene: 8. The CDR3 DNA is TGCGCCAGCAGTGAGGGGGGGGGTGGTTGGAATGAGCAGTTCTTC. Translation: CASSEGGGGWNEQFF.

The chain combines TRBV11-2 with TRBJ1-2, with TRBD1 as a possible D gene (5 bases). The CDR3 spans 17 residues. V dropped 4 bases and J dropped 4 bases, with 22 bases sitting between them. Per germline, CDR1 SGHAT and CDR2 FQNNGV. The DNA for the CDR3 is TGTGCCAGCAGCTCCTACCGTGGAGGGGTTGAGGGCTATGGCTACACCTTC. As protein: CASSSYRGGVEGYGYTF. Using reference TRBV11-2 and TRBJ1-2 for the parts outside the CDR3, the full variable domain is EAGVAQSPRYKIIEKRQSVAFWCNPISGHATLYWYQQILGQGPKLLIQFQNNGVVDDSQLPKDRFSAERLKGVDSTLKIQPAKLEDSAVYLCASSSYRGGVEGYGYTFGSGTRLTVV.

The V and J genes are TRBV9 and TRBJ2-2, with 10 bases fitting TRBD2. The germline V gene encodes CDR1 SGDLS and CDR2 YYNGEE. The CDR3 covers 17 residues. Unmatched junction bases numbered 4, after V lost 0 bases and J lost 2 bases. In nucleotides, the CDR3 is TGTGCCAGCAGCGTAGGGCCTAGCGGGGGCAACACCGGGGAGCTGTTTTTT. Translating gives CASSVGPSGGNTGELFF.

This clone appeared a single time. The chain couples TRBV2 to TRBJ2-1, with 7 bases lining up with TRBD2. In germline, CDR1 is SNHLY, CDR2 FYNNEI. CDR3 length: 14 residues. Unmatched junction bases numbered 10, after V lost 7 bases and J lost 7 bases. CDR3 loop: CASNGLAATNEQFF. CDR3 nucleotides: TGTGCCAGCAACGGGCTAGCGGCTACTAATGAGCAGTTCTTC.

The rearrangement links TRBV9 to TRBJ2-7, with TRBD1 identical over 9 bases. This CDR3 region has 15 residues. CDR1 and CDR2 from the germline V gene are SGDLS and YYNGEE. J gave up 2 bases and V 3 bases, and 6 bases lay outside the gene matches. The CDR3 spells CASSATGTGTYEQYF. CDR3 nucleotide sequence: TGTGCCAGCAGCGCCACCGGGACAGGGACCTACGAGCAGTACTTC.

J is TRBJ2-3 and V is TRBV6-5; 12 bases match TRBD2. CDR1 is MNHEY and CDR2 is SVGAGI in the germline V gene. V lost 4 bases, J lost 3 bases, and 2 bases stayed unmatched. This CDR3 is built from 15 residues. The chain's CDR3 is CASSSTSGGTDTQYF. Here the CDR3 DNA reads TGTGCCAGCAGTTCGACTAGCGGGGGAACAGATACGCAGTATTTT.

CDR3 in DNA: TGTGCCAGCAGTGCCTATCTGGGGGCGGGCTACGAGCAGTACTTC. Translation: CASSAYLGAGYEQYF. The J gene is TRBJ2-7, the V gene TRBV2; maybe TRBD1 (6 bases). Germline V gives CDR1 SNHLY, CDR2 FYNNEI. Trimming cost V 4 bases and J 3 bases, with 16 bases left between them. The CDR3 is 15 amino acids. The whole variable domain, remainder taken from reference TRBV2 and TRBJ2-7, is EPEVTQTPSHQVTQMGQEVILRCVPISNHLYFYWYRQILGQKVEFLVSFYNNEISEKSEIFDDQFSVERPDGSNFTLKIRSTKLEDSAMYFCASSAYLGAGYEQYFGPGTRLTVT.

As to this clone: At one end the junction does not follow the germline gene, possibly because of a read error. This chain links TRBV3-1 (or the pseudogene TRBV3-2) with TRBJ1-4; D call uncertain. CDR1 and CDR2 from the germline V gene are LGHDT and YNNKEL (reference sequence). The CDR3 sequence is 16 residues long. The CDR3 DNA sequence: TGTGCCAGCAGCCAAGGTGTTTCGACAACCAATGAAAAACTGTTTTTT. It yields the protein CASSQGVSTTNEKLFF.

V is TRBV5-1 and J is TRBJ2-1, with 10 bases fitting TRBD2. The germline V gene has CDR1 SGHRS and CDR2 YFSETQ. This CDR3 is 15 amino acids long. The ends lost 3 bases at V and 9 bases at J; junction bases unmatched: 9. CDR3 coding DNA: TGCGCCAGCAGCTATTCTCTAGCGGGAGTTTCTGAGCAGTTCTTC. Protein: CASSYSLAGVSEQFF.

This clone was seen just once. The CDR3 nucleotides are TGTGCCAGCAGTTTATCCCTACGACTAGCAGTCGACGAGCAGTACTTC. Its translation is CASSLSLRLAVDEQYF. The chain carries TRBV27 and TRBJ2-7; 7 bases align to TRBD2. Per the germline V gene, CDR1 is MNHEY and CDR2 is SMNVEV (reference sequence). Unmatched junction bases numbered 10, after V lost 0 bases and J lost 5 bases. This CDR3 region has 16 residues.

The chain carries TRBV23-1 and TRBJ2-1, with 7 bases matching TRBD1. TRBV23-1 is identified as an open reading frame with a role that is uncertain. The CDR3 extends over 19 amino acids. After removal of 0 bases from V and 3 bases from J, the junction contained 14 bases not matched to a gene. CDR3 DNA: TGCGCCAGCAGTCAATCTAAGCCCGCCGACAGGGAACGCTACAATGAGCAGTTCTTC. This gives the protein CASSQSKPADRERYNEQFF.

The chain couples TRBV9 to TRBJ2-3; the match to TRBD2 covers 7 bases. Germline trimming cut 0 bases from V and 3 bases from J; bases unmatched to any gene: 1. From germline, CDR1 is SGDLS and CDR2 YYNGEE. CDR3 size: 14 residues. CDR3 DNA sequence: TGTGCCAGCAGCGTAGGGGGACTAACAGATACGCAGTATTTT. Its protein is CASSVGGLTDTQYF.

CDR3 nucleotide sequence: TGTGCCCTGGGGACAGGGGGCTACGAGCAGTACTTC. Its translation: CALGTGGYEQYF. The chain uses TRBV10-3 and TRBJ2-7; 11 positions agree with TRBD1. The junction had 3 bases not matched to a gene; V was cut back by 11 bases and J by 3 bases. CDR1 ENHRY and CDR2 SYGVKD come from the germline V gene. This CDR3 contains 12 residues.

The chain uses TRBV18 and TRBJ2-3, with 15 bases lining up with TRBD2. CDR1 and CDR2 from the germline V gene are KGHSH and LQKENI. The CDR3 spans 17 residues. Unmatched junction bases numbered 1, after V lost 3 bases and J lost 0 bases. The CDR3 loop reads CASSPGLAGGSTDTQYF. For the CDR3, the DNA is TGTGCCAGCTCACCGGGACTAGCGGGAGGAAGCACAGATACGCAGTATTTT.

Here the CDR3 DNA reads TGTGCCACCCAGCCAAGTGGCGGGTACACTGAAGCTTTCTTT. Translation gives CATQPSGGYTEAFF. The chain carries TRBV11-3 and TRBJ1-1; D is undetermined. The CDR3 loop spans 14 amino acids. V lost 10 bases, J lost 3 bases, and 18 bases lay in between. Germline-derived CDR1 and CDR2 are SGHNT and YENEEA.

This clone was seen a single time. The chain combines TRBV18 with TRBJ1-6; TRBD1 aligns across 7 bases. Looked up from germline, CDR1 is KGHSH and CDR2 is LQKENI. V lost 3 bases to trimming and J lost 10 bases; unmatched junction nucleotides: 12. This CDR3 contains 16 residues. The CDR3 nucleotides are TGTGCCAGCTCACCGACGGTCCGGGACAGCAACTCACCCCTCCACTTT. This gives the protein CASSPTVRDSNSPLHF.

This clone has a handful of counts. The chain has TRBV4-2 and TRBJ2-3; 10 positions match TRBD2. Germline values: CDR1 LGHNA, CDR2 YNFKEQ. After removal of 4 bases from V and 4 bases from J, the junction contained 11 bases not matched to a gene. The CDR3 is 17 amino acids. Written as DNA, the CDR3 is TGTGCCAGCAGCCGCTTCCCCCAGCGGGAGGGGGCAGATACGCAGTATTTT. Amino acids: CASSRFPQREGADTQYF.

This chain joins TRBV28 and TRBJ1-4, with TRBD1 matching over 8 bases. V shed 5 bases, J shed 6 bases, and the junction held 8 bases outside the gene matches. CDR3 length: 15 amino acids. Germline loops: CDR1 MDHEN, CDR2 SYDVKM. DNA of the CDR3: TGTGCCAGCAGTCCACCGGGACAGGCAGATGAAAAACTGTTTTTT. This gives the protein CASSPPGQADEKLFF.

This chain joins TRBV18 and TRBJ2-5; a weak D match, TRBD1 (5 bases). Germline V lookup: CDR1 KGHSH, CDR2 LQKENI. Trimming removed 8 bases at V and 5 bases at J, with 24 bases between. The CDR3 totals 16 residues. CDR3 residues: CASTYASQVEVETQYF. CDR3 nucleotides: TGTGCCAGCACCTACGCATCACAGGTTGAGGTGGAGACCCAGTACTTC.

The chain carries TRBV6-5 and TRBJ2-5; the D gene is possibly TRBD1 (5 bases). Per germline, CDR1 MNHEY and CDR2 SVGAGI. V lost 9 bases and J 0 bases, leaving 8 bases between the germline ends. There are 12 residues in the CDR3. CDR3 sequence: CASTGNQETQYF. In nucleotides, the CDR3 is TGTGCCAGTACAGGTAACCAAGAGACCCAGTACTTC.

The CDR3 region is CATSSGMGNEKLFF. The CDR3 nucleotides are TGTGCCACCAGTTCCGGGATGGGTAATGAAAAACTGTTTTTT. The chain employs TRBV24-1 and TRBJ1-4, with D unresolved. The length of the CDR3 is 14 residues. CDR1 is KGHDR and CDR2 is SFDVKD in the germline V gene. The V end lost 6 bases, the J end lost 4 bases, and 11 bases lay between the germline ends.

This chain joins TRBV12-3 or TRBV12-4 and TRBJ1-1; 7 nucleotides line up with TRBD1. V shed 6 bases and J 10 bases; nucleotides not matched to a gene: 5. This CDR3 has 11 amino acids. CDR3 loop: CASRAQGLAFF. CDR3 DNA: TGTGCCAGCAGAGCACAGGGGCTAGCTTTCTTT.